A single sample gave rise to the 31 T cell receptor beta chains below, sequenced in a study of CD8+CD57+ T cells in acquired aplastic anemia. The study profiled TCR beta VDJ and CDR3 using genomic DNA as template. Using its own MiXCR run on the reads, TCRdb lists one record per CDR3 protein. The profile shows about 160,000 distinct CDR3 sequences, around 43% of them singletons. Patients selected for sequencing had displayed CD8+CD57+ cell expansion by flow cytometry. Sequencing input: sorted CD4+, CD8+, or CD8+CD57+ T cells (not recorded which) from PBMCs. The receptors shown here come from a human donor with aplastic anemia.

CDR3 nucleotides: TGTGCCAGCAGTTGGTTAGGGTTTAATGAAAAACTGTTTTTT. Residues: CASSWLGFNEKLFF. The chain joins TRBV6-5 to TRBJ1-4; D unclear. The germline gives CDR1 MNHEY, CDR2 SVGAGI. Trimming removed 4 bases at V and 4 bases at J, with 10 bases between. The CDR3 is 14 residues long.

V is TRBV19 and J is TRBJ2-7, with TRBD2 identical over 13 bases. The CDR3 loop spans 16 amino acids. Germline loops: CDR1 LNHDA, CDR2 SQIVND (reference sequence). Losses at the gene ends were 3 bases for V and 5 bases for J; bases not matched to a gene: 7. As DNA, the CDR3 is TGTGCCAGTAGTATGGGACTAGCGGGAAATCGACACGAGCAGTACGTC. Protein sequence: CASSMGLAGNRHEQYV.

This clonotype came up many times. The chain is built from TRBV24-1 and TRBJ2-1; 8 positions agree with TRBD1. This CDR3 contains 15 residues. Germline-derived CDR1 and CDR2 are KGHDR and SFDVKD. Trimming at V came to 4 bases and at J to 8 bases, leaving 9 bases not matched to a gene. CDR3 amino acids: CATSEPGGGRYEQFF. As DNA, the CDR3 is TGTGCCACCAGTGAGCCAGGGGGCGGGCGGTATGAGCAGTTCTTC.

This chain joins TRBV29-1 and TRBJ1-4; 8 bases fit TRBD1. Germline V CDR1 and CDR2: SQVTM, ANQGSEA. There are 14 residues in the CDR3. With V trimmed by 5 bases and J by 3 bases, 5 bases remained unmatched. The CDR3 DNA reads TGCAGCGTTCTGTCGGGACAGGCTAATGAAAAACTGTTTTTT. Encoded protein: CSVLSGQANEKLFF.

Many counts were recorded for this clonotype. This chain connects TRBV20-1 to TRBJ2-5; 9 bases are shared with TRBD2. The germline V gene has CDR1 DFQATT and CDR2 SNEGSKA (reference sequence). V was clipped by 0 bases and J by 4 bases; unmatched bases: 18. CDR3 length: 19 residues. The CDR3 protein is CSARDRPKGAGGRGETQYF. DNA for the CDR3: TGCAGTGCTAGAGATAGGCCAAAGGGAGCGGGAGGTCGTGGAGAGACCCAGTACTTC.

Ten or more counts support this clonotype. The CDR3, as DNA: TGTGCCAGCAGCCCACAGGGTAGCTCTGGAAACACCATATATTTT. This encodes CASSPQGSSGNTIYF. V usage is TRBV9 and J usage is TRBJ1-3; D perhaps matches TRBD1 (6 bases). Germline-derived CDR1 and CDR2 are SGDLS and YYNGEE. There are 15 residues in the CDR3. Trimming took off 4 bases at V and 0 bases at J, with 11 bases between the two ends.

About this clonotype: This may come from a read error, since a much larger clone is one base off. The rearrangement links TRBV5-4 to TRBJ2-1; 9 bases align to TRBD2. Germline V gives CDR1 SGHNT, CDR2 YYREEE (reference sequence). With V trimmed by 2 bases and J by 6 bases, 9 bases remained unmatched. CDR3 size: 16 residues. CDR3 in amino acids: CASSFPGTSPGNEQFF. As DNA, the CDR3 is TGTGCCAGCAGCTTCCCCGGGACTAGCCCTGGCAATGAGCAGTTCTTC. The full variable domain, its missing parts supplied by reference TRBV5-4 and TRBJ2-1, is ETGVTQSPTHLIKTRGQQVTLRCSSQSGHNTVSWYQQALGQGPQFIFQYYREEENGRGNFPPRFSGLQFPNYSSELNVNALELDDSALYLCASSFPGTSPGNEQFFGPGTRLTVL.

This clonotype has a count of ten or more. The chain employs TRBV5-5 and TRBJ2-7, with 9 bases matching TRBD2. The CDR3 loop spans 17 amino acids. CDR1 and CDR2 (germline): SGHKS, YYEKEE (reference sequence). V shed 0 bases, J shed 5 bases, and the junction held 12 bases outside the gene matches. The CDR3 loop is CASSLEVAGVYGNEQYV. The CDR3 coding sequence is TGTGCCAGCAGCTTGGAGGTAGCGGGAGTTTATGGGAACGAGCAGTACGTC.

Regarding this clonotype: One base away lies a much larger clone, so this may be a sequencing read error. V and J are TRBV6-1 and TRBJ1-5; perhaps TRBD1 as D (5 bases). CDR3 length equals 16 residues. Germline V CDR1 and CDR2: MNHNS, SASEGT. The CDR3 DNA reads as TGTGCCGGCAGTGAAGGGGTGGGAGGCGGCAATCAGCCCCAGCATTTT. Residues: CAGSEGVGGGNQPQHF.

The chain carries TRBV10-3 and TRBJ2-7; no definite D call. CDR1 is ENHRY and CDR2 is SYGVKD in the germline V gene. The CDR3 runs 12 residues. V lost 4 bases to trimming and J lost 8 bases, with 12 bases between them. The CDR3 here is CAISVSRRKQYF. The CDR3 coding sequence is TGTGCCATCAGTGTGTCAAGGCGCAAGCAGTACTTC.

This chain connects TRBV7-8 to TRBJ1-5; 8 nucleotides line up with TRBD1. CDR1 and CDR2 from the germline V gene are SGHVS and FQNEAQ. CDR3 length: 16 amino acids. The J segment lost 6 bases and the V segment lost 2 bases, leaving 9 bases of the junction unmatched. The CDR3 region is CASSLRVRGRSQPQHF. DNA for the CDR3: TGTGCCAGCAGCTTAAGGGTCAGGGGGCGAAGTCAGCCCCAGCATTTT.

This clonotype was observed at least ten times. The chain links TRBV27 to TRBJ2-7, with D perhaps matching TRBD1 (6 bases). Germline loops: CDR1 MNHEY, CDR2 SMNVEV (reference sequence). The CDR3 has 14 residues. V was shortened by 5 bases and J by 2 bases, with 13 bases between the two germline ends. The CDR3 is CASSPRQATYEQYF. The CDR3 DNA reads TGTGCCAGCAGTCCCCGACAGGCTACCTACGAGCAGTACTTC.

This clonotype occurred many times. The gene calls are TRBV19 and TRBJ2-2; TRBD1 aligns across 7 bases. From germline, CDR1 is LNHDA and CDR2 SQIVND (reference sequence). The junction had 12 bases not matched to a gene; V was cut back by 7 bases and J by 1 base. The CDR3 length is 17 residues. The CDR3 bases are TGTGCCAGTAACCAACAATTCCGGACAGGGAACACCGGGGAGCTGTTTTTT. The encoded protein is CASNQQFRTGNTGELFF.

The chain is built from TRBV10-3 and TRBJ1-2; the D gene is possibly TRBD1 (6 bases). Germline loops: CDR1 ENHRY, CDR2 SYGVKD. The CDR3 sequence is 13 residues long. Trimming cost V 10 bases and J 8 bases, with 20 bases left between them. The CDR3 DNA reads as TGTGCCAGCACCGAAACAGGGATGGGGGGCTACACCTTC. It is translated as CASTETGMGGYTF.

V usage is TRBV20-1 and J usage is TRBJ2-1; TRBD2 matches at 15 bases. The junction had 0 bases not matched to a gene; V was cut back by 5 bases and J by 4 bases. Germline assignment: CDR1 DFQATT and CDR2 SNEGSKA (reference sequence). This CDR3 is 14 amino acids long. The CDR3 loop reads CSAGTSGGYNEQFF. DNA of the CDR3: TGCAGTGCTGGGACTAGCGGGGGGTACAATGAGCAGTTCTTC.

The sample holds many counts of this clonotype. The chain recombines TRBV2 with TRBJ1-2; TRBD1 aligns across 7 bases. Germline V lookup: CDR1 SNHLY, CDR2 FYNNEI. The CDR3 spans 13 residues. V trimming: 6 bases; J trimming: 4 bases; junction bases outside the gene matches: 5. The CDR3 sequence is CASSQGGSYGYTF. The CDR3 DNA is TGTGCCAGCAGCCAGGGGGGCTCCTATGGCTACACCTTC.

This clonotype showed up just a few times. The chain couples TRBV7-9 to TRBJ2-5, with 7 bases fitting TRBD2. This CDR3 comprises 15 residues. Germline loops: CDR1 SEHNR, CDR2 FQNEAQ (reference sequence). With 0 bases clipped from V and 1 base from J, the junction kept 2 bases outside the gene matches. The CDR3 loop is CASSLARGGQETQYF. The CDR3 nucleotides read TGTGCCAGCAGCTTAGCGCGCGGGGGCCAAGAGACCCAGTACTTC.

A few counts support this clonotype. This chain links TRBV19 with TRBJ1-5; no clear D. CDR1 and CDR2 (germline): LNHDA, SQIVND (reference sequence). V lost 2 bases and J lost 7, with 9 bases in between. The CDR3 is 13 amino acids. Here the CDR3 reads CASSITGSQPQHF. The CDR3 coding sequence is TGTGCCAGTAGTATAACGGGGTCGCAGCCCCAGCATTTT.

This clonotype has more than one count but fewer than ten. This sequence joins TRBV29-1 and TRBJ2-7, with D tentatively TRBD1 (5 bases). The CDR3 is 15 amino acids. The V gene's germline CDR1 is SQVTM and CDR2 ANQGSEA. Trimming left V 0 bases short and J 3 bases short, with 15 bases between. CDR3 region: CSVEEGQSGSYEQYF. DNA for the CDR3: TGCAGCGTTGAAGAAGGACAATCCGGAAGCTACGAGCAGTACTTC.

Many counts were recorded for this clonotype. The CDR3 sequence is CASSLRGQETQYF. The CDR3 DNA is TGTGCCAGCAGCCTGAGGGGGCAAGAGACCCAGTACTTC. The rearrangement links TRBV12-3 or TRBV12-4 to TRBJ2-5; TRBD1 might be the D (6 bases). The CDR3 has 13 residues. The V end was cut by 6 bases, the J end by 2 bases, with 10 bases between.

This clonotype was picked up many times. This chain joins TRBV4-3 and TRBJ1-5, with D maybe TRBD1 (6 bases). Trimming stripped 0 bases from V and 7 bases from J, with 13 bases between. The germline CDR1 and CDR2 sequences are LGHNA and YSLEER. The CDR3 has 15 residues. This chain's CDR3 is CASSQDTGREQPQHF. CDR3 coding DNA: TGCGCCAGCAGCCAAGACACAGGGAGGGAGCAGCCCCAGCATTTT.

The chain employs TRBV19 and TRBJ1-1; weak D call: TRBD1 (6 bases). The V end was cut by 7 bases, the J end by 8 bases, with 11 bases between. Germline V gene sequence: CDR1 LNHDA, CDR2 SQIVND (reference sequence). The length of the CDR3 is 11 residues. Here the CDR3 reads CASITTGEAFF. In nucleotides, the CDR3 is TGTGCCAGTATCACGACAGGCGAAGCTTTCTTT.

Note on this clonotype: One base away lies a much larger clone, so this may be a sequencing read error. The chain has TRBV6-1 and TRBJ2-7; 9 nucleotides align to TRBD1. Germline V CDR1 and CDR2: MNHNS, SASEGT. V was pared by 6 bases and J by 3 bases, with 9 bases of the junction left unmatched. The CDR3 contains 15 residues. In nucleotides, the CDR3 is TGTGCCAGCAGAGCTACAGGGGGCAGGTTCTACGAGCAGTACGTC. The encoded protein is CASRATGGRFYEQYV.

The chain recombines TRBV19 with TRBJ1-3; no firm D call. Germline V gives CDR1 LNHDA, CDR2 SQIVND (reference sequence). The V end was cut by 5 bases, the J end by 2 bases, with 10 bases between. The CDR3 is 14 amino acids. This CDR3 reads CASSGSSAGNTIYF. In nucleotides, the CDR3 is TGTGCCAGTAGTGGAAGTAGCGCTGGAAACACCATATATTTT.

This clonotype came up a few times. V usage is TRBV29-1 and J usage is TRBJ2-1; 8 bases are a match to TRBD2. V trimming: 4 bases; J trimming: 8 bases; junction bases outside the gene matches: 4. The CDR3 consists of 12 residues. Germline V lookup: CDR1 SQVTM, CDR2 ANQGSEA. The CDR3 region has the DNA TGCAGCGTTGGGGACGGGAGGGATGAGCAGTTCTTC. Residues: CSVGDGRDEQFF.

This clonotype was picked up a small number of times. The chain carries TRBV18 and TRBJ1-2; TRBD1 matches 7 bases. Germline V gene data show CDR1 as KGHSH and CDR2 as LQKENI. The length of the CDR3 is 14 residues. The junction had 4 bases not matched to a gene; V was cut back by 0 bases and J by 6 bases. This CDR3 reads CASSPPAQGNGYTF. The CDR3 DNA reads as TGTGCCAGCTCACCACCGGCACAGGGGAATGGCTACACCTTC. The full variable domain, rest sourced from reference TRBV18 and TRBJ1-2, is NAGVMQNPRHLVRRRGQEARLRCSPMKGHSHVYWYRQLPEEGLKFMVYLQKENIIDESGMPKERFSAEFPKEGPSILRIQQVVRGDSAAYFCASSPPAQGNGYTFGSGTRLTVV.

This chain connects TRBV5-1 to TRBJ2-7; D is perhaps TRBD1 (6 bases). Trimming took off 2 bases at V and 5 bases at J, with 11 bases between the two ends. Germline V gives CDR1 SGHRS, CDR2 YFSETQ. The CDR3 is 13 residues long. CDR3 coding DNA: TGCGCCAGCAGCTTCGAGGCAGGGGACGAGCAGTACTTC. It translates to CASSFEAGDEQYF.

This clonotype was observed many times. This sequence joins TRBV5-1 and TRBJ2-7, with 8 bases lining up with TRBD1. The CDR3 is made up of 15 amino acids. The junction had 11 bases not matched to a gene; V was cut back by 6 bases and J by 3 bases. Germline V gene data show CDR1 as SGHRS and CDR2 as YFSETQ. The CDR3 DNA is TGCGCCAGCACCGTGGGACAGGCGGGCGTCTACGAGCAGTACTTC. Protein: CASTVGQAGVYEQYF.

Many counts were recorded for this clonotype. The chain has TRBV12-3 or TRBV12-4 and TRBJ2-2, with D maybe TRBD2 (5 bases). The germline V and J ends were trimmed by 3 bases and 7 bases, with 6 bases remaining between them. The CDR3 loop spans 12 amino acids. CDR3 protein: CASSFRGGELFF. Written as DNA, the CDR3 is TGTGCCAGCAGTTTTCGGGGCGGGGAGCTGTTTTTT.

The CDR3 DNA is TGTGCCGCGTCCAGACTAGGGGACTACAATGAGCAGTTCTTC. As protein: CAASRLGDYNEQFF. The rearrangement uses TRBV15 and TRBJ2-1; D might be TRBD2 (6 bases). Looked up from germline, CDR1 is LNHNV and CDR2 is YYDKDF (reference sequence). The V end was cut by 11 bases, the J end by 3 bases, with 17 bases between. The CDR3 covers 14 residues.

This clonotype was counted at least ten times. This chain connects TRBV6-1 to TRBJ1-2, with 12 bases identical to TRBD1. After removal of 5 bases from V and 6 bases from J, the junction contained 7 bases not matched to a gene. This CDR3 contains 15 residues. CDR1 and CDR2 (germline): MNHNS, SASEGT. CDR3 loop: CASSKKGQGADGYTF. The CDR3 bases are TGTGCCAGCAGTAAGAAGGGACAGGGGGCGGATGGCTACACCTTC.